This T cell receptor (beta chain) originates from a study of Ad26.COV2.S vaccination and SARS-CoV-2 variants. In the study overall: Intramuscular Ad26.COV2.S doses were given once or twice, 56 days apart.

The germline gives CDR1 KGHSH, CDR2 LQKENI. CDR3 length: 13 amino acids. V was cut by 2 bases and J by 4 bases, with 9 bases left in between. The assay was immunoSEQ multiplex PCR, and TCRdb's table has in-frame clones only and misses some. The sample contains 300,000 to 350,000 clones, about nine tenths of which appear only once. Sample treatment: around 19 received Ad26.COV2.S at low or high dose, single or two shots; 5 received placebo; per-sample allocation not given. Sampling took place 63 days after the first vaccine or placebo injection. The sequences come from peripheral blood, collected in a trial of Ad26.COV2.S vaccine versus placebo. The receptor's source is a person between 18 and 65 years old who received the Ad26.COV2.S COVID-19 vaccine or a placebo. The V call is TRBV18, the J call TRBJ2-7, with D possibly being TRBD2 (6 bases). This CDR3 reads CASSPYGGYEQYV. The CDR3 DNA follows: TGTGCCAGCTCACCATACGGGGGTTACGAGCAGTACGTC.